The T cell receptor beta chain under discussion was sequenced for a study of OX40 agonist ivuxolimab in advanced cancers. The overall study: People who had prior anti-PD-1, anti-PD-L1 or anti-CTLA-4 therapy could take part, and around 40% had some. Partial responses occurred in Three dose-escalation patients, one with hepatocellular carcinoma and two with cutaneous melanoma. General study findings and limits: At 0.1 to 3.0 mg/kg, CD4+ and CD8+ blood T cells expanded clonally by week 6. More expanded clones were found, on average, in CD8+ than in CD4+ T cells.

The CDR3 length is 16 residues. Germline CDR1 is SGHAT and CDR2 is FQNNGV. With 2 bases clipped from V and 3 bases from J, the junction kept 8 bases outside the gene matches. Worth noting for this clone: Its antigen is undetermined.

The method was immunoSEQ multiplex PCR; TCRdb's version includes in-frame clones alone and lacks a portion of them. This sample has some 75,000 clones, with 84% found just once. Here the sequenced sample was CD4+ or CD8+ T cells sorted from blood, taken in a trial of the OX40 agonist ivuxolimab. The gene calls are TRBV11-2 and TRBJ2-3, with 7 bases that match TRBD2. The TCR was taken from an adult with an advanced solid tumor such as melanoma, head and neck, liver or kidney cancer. CDR3 nucleotides: TGTGCCAGCAGCTTAAGTTCGGGGGGAGGTACAGATACGCAGTATTTT. Translation: CASSLSSGGGTDTQYF.